The entry below describes one T cell receptor beta chain. Its antigen has not been determined. Base qualities are missing; no much larger clone stands one base away. Relative to germline, V is missing 3 bases and J is missing 5 bases, with 11 bases of the junction outside any gene match. Per the germline V gene (reference sequence), SEHNR is the CDR1 and FQNEAQ is the CDR2. CDR3 length: 16 amino acids, cysteine to phenylalanine. Only CDR3 DNA remains: 48 bases, in frame from the first base. The cohort was made up of 650 to 700 healthy bone marrow donors. At the time of sampling, all cohort members were nominally healthy, though unrecorded immune exposures were likely present. The donor tested CMV seronegative and was one of the 352 seronegative cohort members. Each donor provided a peripheral blood sample, and peripheral blood mononuclear cells were used for TCR beta sequencing. Genomic DNA extraction from the blood cell samples was performed with the Qiagen DNeasy Blood Extraction Kit.

This sample was included in a study of cytomegalovirus exposure and HLA in healthy donors (TCRdb year 2017). Study-level background: An earlier analysis of some 600 of the donors reported about 280 Gb of sequence data and around 110 million unique TCR beta sequences obtained from some 170 million T cells. A separate validation cohort of over a hundred different subjects was used in addition to the 666-subject first cohort. The study used immunosequencing to profile the T cell repertoires of approximately 690 subjects and linked those repertoires to cytomegalovirus serostatus. In a later analysis, previously published TCR beta repertoires from several hundred donors were re-analyzed and high-resolution HLA genotyping was added so that TCR occurrence patterns could be studied. In a later genetic analysis, genome-wide SNP genotypes for about 60% of the 666 donors were used, and that subset was treated as a discovery cohort. To decide whether each TCR beta V gene segment behaved as functional or pseudogenic, an earlier analysis of some 600 of the donors relied on high-throughput TCR beta sequencing. The study aimed to test whether signatures of past pathogen exposure could be identified by cataloging public T cell receptors. Rather than drawing on any new phenotypic data, the later analysis identified candidate immune exposures from TCR beta sequences and the way those sequences occurred across donors. HLA typing included class I and class II loci at four-digit resolution. To predict cytomegalovirus infection status, the study combined high-throughput TCR immunosequencing, statistical association of individual TCRs with disease status, and machine learning. Alongside the repertoire data, information on donor age, sex, ethnicity and CMV serostatus was compiled. Across 300 to 500 genotyped donors of the cohort, an average of about 220,000 unique TCR beta nucleotide sequences per donor were sequenced, and around 20% of those sequences were non-productive. Approximately 310 gigabases of sequencing data and around 80 million unique TCR sequences made up an early release that covered fewer than 650 HLA-typed donors. Among the approximately 430 genotyped donors, around 81% belonged to the genetic ancestry cluster associated with self-reported Caucasian donors. The number of typed donors differed by locus: about 620-630 for A, B, C, DRB1 and DQB1; roughly 510 for DQA1; some 610 for DPA1; and about 450 for DPB1. Every repertoire in the discovery cohort had been generated on one and the same sequencing platform. About five DR-DQ haplotypes were treated as single units for association and clustering because of strong linkage in the cohort. The paper as a whole reports these results and caveats: In a later genetic analysis, a missense DCLRE1C variant was associated with V-gene and J-gene trimming of TCR beta chains, and the association was replicated in an independent cohort. Because counts were too low, approximately 15 rarely observed V segments, including chromosome 9 orphons, were excluded from the earlier analysis of roughly 580 of the donors. In the study, some 160 TCR beta chains were listed as associated with cytomegalovirus. In an earlier analysis of roughly 500 of the donors, most TCR beta V segments appeared in productive rearrangements about 87% or about 30% of the time, broadly matching IMGT annotations. The sequencing pipeline was judged likely to have produced a cluster of highly shared sequence variants as a technical artifact. In this cohort, only TCR beta chains were sequenced, and detectable features were limited by the absence of alpha or paired-chain data. Linkage disequilibrium might explain the correlated functional status among segregating V segments, but an unknown experimental factor could not be ruled out. Because HLA typing was unavailable for some donors at each locus, only the typed subset was used in association tests. Across donors, most TCR sequences were observed very rarely, whereas some public TCRs were present in many individuals. The 87-base-pair reads could not distinguish some IMGT-functional V segments, including TRBV6-2 and TRBV6-3, so those segments were excluded. Strong co-occurrence of HLA alleles, especially DR and DQ, made assigning TCR associations to individual alleles difficult. Several of the top co-occurrence clusters appeared to be linked to parvovirus B19, influenza, CMV and Epstein-Barr virus, according to a later analysis. According to a later analysis, TCR association rates differed among HLA loci, with DRB1 alleles showing the most associated TCRs and HLA-C alleles showing the fewest. Sequencing depth was assumed to be roughly uniform across donors in the presence/absence analyses, though that assumption may not hold. A further reported finding was that TCR beta sequences accurately predicted the HLA-A and HLA-B alleles for most subjects in the first cohort. CMV serostatus was the only immune exposure information available for the cohort. In vitro tests confirmed that a few of the cytomegalovirus-associated TCR beta chains recognize cytomegalovirus antigens. In a later analysis, 16,951 TCR beta sequences were associated with specific HLA alleles at a false discovery rate of 0.05. The classifier was reported to diagnose cytomegalovirus status with high specificity and sensitivity in both the original cohort and the validation cohort. A later genetic analysis reported fewer N-insertions in productive TCRs among donors in an Asian-associated ancestry cluster than the roughly 700-donor mean. It was suggested by the authors that the approach could potentially be generalized to other disease states and immunological phenotypes. In a later analysis, most CMV-associated TCR beta chains were found to appear HLA-restricted, with HLA associations seemingly driven largely by CMV exposure. In a later analysis, HLA-associated TCR beta chains were found to be more clonally expanded and to have lower generation probabilities than equally common non-associated chains.

The library was prepared using the immunoSEQ multiplex PCR assay. For the multiplex PCR, a mixture combining 60 forward primers for TCR Vbeta segments and 13 reverse primers for TCR Jbeta segments was used. Amplification of the CDR3 region of rearranged TCR beta genes was performed with a multiplex PCR assay on genomic DNA. The Illumina HiSeq System was used to sequence the amplified TCR beta libraries as 87-base-pair reads. The paper's processing steps were these. Across the 666 repertoires, a later analysis counted around 80 million unique TCR beta chains, 9 million to 14 million of which were shared by at least two donors. Raw reads were error-corrected and collapsed into unique sequences with a nearest-neighbor algorithm that merged closely related sequences to remove PCR and sequencing errors. To assign V, D and J gene segments, CDR3 sequences were aligned to IMGT reference sequences. For a sequence to be retained, at least a six-nucleotide match to both a V gene segment and a J gene segment was required. Rearrangements were called productive when the CDR3 lacked stop codons and stayed in frame with V and J; all others were non-productive. Following IMGT convention, CDR3 was defined as the stretch from the second conserved V-encoded cysteine up to the conserved J-encoded phenylalanine. The earlier analysis of about 570 of the donors excluded any sequence lacking an unambiguous match to a single V gene segment. An earlier analysis of fewer than 650 of the donors classified V segments as functional when productive rearrangements were above 56.7% and as segregating when the standard deviation between donors was above 5%. To diagnose cytomegalovirus status from the catalog of TCR beta chain sequences, a statistical classification framework was built. In a later analysis, TCR nucleotide sequences were compared against IMGT/GENE-DB human TR gene sequences so that V and J genes could be assigned. Using the TCRdist pipeline, a later analysis assigned CDR3 sequences along with most-parsimonious VDJ recombination scenarios. In a later analysis, every TCR beta chain was defined by the combination of its CDR3 amino acid sequence and its V-gene family, and reads without a unique V-gene family were dropped. In a later analysis, around 600 highly shared, low-generation-probability nucleotide sequences were removed to address suspected cross-contamination and a sequencing artifact. In a later analysis, a clonal expansion index was calculated for each public chain from normalized within-repertoire ranks of inferred template counts. In a later analysis, generation probabilities were computed with a VDJ recombination model fitted to out-of-frame rearrangements, and the resulting probabilities were checked against IGoR. In a later analysis, hypergeometric tests were used to score TCR-TCR, TCR-HLA and TCR-CMV co-occurrence, with a repertoire-size bias correction applied to TCR pairs. A later analysis estimated false discovery rates by permuting HLA or CMV assignments 20 times. A later analysis grouped co-occurring TCRs with DBSCAN, adding TCRdist sequence similarity when clustering within HLA-allele-positive subsets. Repertoires with fewer than 30,000 or more than 120,000 public chains, plus five repertoires with anomalous nucleotide sharing, were excluded from co-occurrence clustering. Sourced from immuneACCESS, this table was stored by TCRdb with only in-frame sequences that have V and J called. A share of the clones is absent; for the studies checked, an unresolved V gene accounts for under half, and the remainder has no known explanation. V, J and clone size were drawn from that table, and D and trimming were deduced from the DNA. This sample lists about 190,000 clones; 82% were detected once. The ten top clones hold about 0.84% of the sample.

The specimen was PBMCs. Recombination joined TRBV7-9 with TRBJ2-5, and 8 junction bases match TRBD2. This receptor was obtained from a woman under 30 in good health and CMV-seronegative. The nucleotides are TGTGCCAGCAGCTTCTTTGTCGGGGGGGCGCAGGAGACCCAGTACTTC. The translation is CASSFFVGGAQETQYF.